This TCR beta chain emerged from a study of early T cells in non-severe SARS-CoV-2 infection. Separate cDNA molecules each had unique molecular identifiers attached to them. TCRdb passed the 5' RACE reads through MiXCR, listing each CDR3 protein once. This sample has some 61,000 distinct CDR3 sequences, with 9.3% found just once. This clonotype was found a few times. V lost 3 bases, J lost 0 bases, and 10 bases lay in between. The CDR3 is 14 residues long. Germline V gene lookup returns CDR1 DFQATT and CDR2 SNEGSKA (reference sequence). The gene calls are TRBV20-1 and TRBJ2-3, with D possibly being TRBD1 (6 bases). This clonotype was obtained from an adult who was a healthcare worker with PCR-confirmed SARS-CoV-2 infection or an uninfected control (not recorded which). Source material: whole blood. CDR3 DNA sequence: TGCAGTGCTAGCGGACAGTATAGCACAGATACGCAGTATTTT. Translation gives CSASGQYSTDTQYF.